The 5 T cell receptor beta chains given below trace back to one sample, sequenced in a study of beta chain features in type 1 diabetes. Findings and caveats of the study: Researchers report that Type 1 diabetes patients had moderately but significantly shorter TCRB CDR3s across all four CD4+ subsets.

cDNA synthesis used the whole RNA isolate, giving expressed TCRB sequences. The protocol was immunoSEQ multiplex PCR, while the TCRdb copy is restricted to in-frame clones and leaves out a portion. Among about 260,000 clones, approximately 25% were seen once, and the ten largest hold more than 0.009%. Their antigen targets remain unknown. The sample consisted of naive CD4+ T cells from blood. The receptors come from a woman younger than 45 with type 1 diabetes.

The chain links TRBV7-3 to TRBJ1-1; D is perhaps TRBD1 (5 bases). V lost 6 bases to trimming and J lost 4 bases, with 12 bases between them. Germline CDR1 and CDR2: SGHTA and FQGTGA. The CDR3 spans 13 residues. The CDR3 DNA reads as TGTGCCAGCAGATCGCAGGGTGGCACTGAAGCTTTCTTT. Its protein is CASRSQGGTEAFF.

The chain couples TRBV29-1 to TRBJ2-1; tentative D call: TRBD1 (6 bases). CDR3 size: 15 residues. Trimming cost V 3 bases and J 0 bases, with 12 bases left between them. CDR1 SQVTM and CDR2 ANQGSEA come from the germline V gene. CDR3 protein: CSVEGAGNSYNEQFF. CDR3 in DNA: TGCAGCGTTGAGGGGGCCGGGAACTCCTACAATGAGCAGTTCTTC.

The chain links TRBV29-1 to TRBJ2-1; D might be TRBD2 (5 bases). Trimming pared 5 bases from V and 6 bases from J, leaving 20 bases between. The CDR3 sequence is 15 residues long. Germline V lookup: CDR1 SQVTM, CDR2 ANQGSEA. CDR3 bases: TGCAGCGTTCCTTTTAACCGAGCCGGAGGCAATGAGCAGTTCTTC. Its protein product is CSVPFNRAGGNEQFF.

This chain's CDR3 is CSVELAGGEQYF. CDR3 in DNA: TGCAGCGTTGAACTAGCGGGAGGCGAGCAGTACTTC. The chain joins TRBV29-1 to TRBJ2-7; 11 positions match TRBD2. CDR1 and CDR2 from the germline V gene are SQVTM and ANQGSEA. V shed 2 bases, J shed 6 bases, and the junction held 0 bases outside the gene matches. CDR3 length equals 12 residues.

In DNA form, the CDR3 reads TGCGCCAGCAGCCAAGATTTGAGTGGACTAGCGGGTACCTACGAGCAGTACTTC. It yields the protein CASSQDLSGLAGTYEQYF. This sequence joins TRBV4-1 and TRBJ2-7, with 11 bases aligning to TRBD2. V dropped 0 bases and J dropped 2; count of bases not matched to a gene: 9. Germline CDR1 MGHRA, CDR2 YSYEKL. The CDR3 extends over 18 amino acids.